This T cell receptor beta chain was identified in a study of blood T cell repertoires in COVID-19. As for the study in general: T cells, B-cell-depleted T cells, or PBMCs provided the cDNA or gDNA that served as material.

Some clones are missing from TCRdb's copy, which holds only in-frame ones; the method was immunoSEQ multiplex PCR. The data hold roughly 180,000 clones, with approximately 86% observed a single time. Germline V lookup: CDR1 SGHAT, CDR2 FQNNGV. V was pared by 5 bases and J by 4 bases, with 15 bases of the junction left unmatched. The CDR3 length is 19 residues. Seattle's enrolled individuals joined amid active infection and were then monitored longitudinally. The clonotype comes from a man at least 80 years old with COVID-19, enrolled during active disease. The sample taken for sequencing was peripheral blood. The chain recombines TRBV11-2 with TRBJ2-7, with TRBD2 matching 15 bases. CDR3 loop: CASSRTSGGTSGGNYEQYF. CDR3 DNA: TGTGCCAGCAGCCGGACCTCCGGAGGGACTAGCGGGGGGAATTACGAGCAGTACTTC.